These 9 T cell receptor beta chains originate from one sample sequenced in a study of cytomegalovirus exposure and HLA in healthy donors. The assay was immunoSEQ multiplex PCR, and TCRdb's table has in-frame clones only and misses some. The sample lists 250,000 to 400,000 clones, roughly 90% seen once, with 0.9% to 1% in the top ten. Sequenced input: PBMCs. Every receptor here comes from a man aged 25-40 years in good health and CMV-seronegative.

This chain links TRBV5-1 with TRBJ2-2; 11 nucleotides agree with TRBD2. Germline lookup yields CDR1 SGHRS and CDR2 YFSETQ. CDR3 length equals 16 residues. Trimming at V came to 5 bases and at J to 6 bases, leaving 9 bases not matched to a gene. The CDR3 DNA sequence: TGCGCCAGCAGGTCGGTAGCGGGGGGGCCCGCCGGGGAGCTGTTTTTT. Translation gives CASRSVAGGPAGELFF. The full variable domain, in which reference TRBV5-1 and TRBJ2-2 provide the parts outside the CDR3, is KAGVTQTPRYLIKTRGQQVTLSCSPISGHRSVSWYQQTPGQGLQFLFEYFSETQRNKGNFPGRFSGRQFSNSRSEMNVSTLELGDSALYLCASRSVAGGPAGELFFGEGSRLTVL.

The chain has TRBV5-1 and TRBJ1-3, with a possible D match to TRBD1 (5 bases). The CDR3 is 16 amino acids. Between the trimmed V and J ends, which lost 2 bases and 1 base, there was a span of 13 bases. Germline loops: CDR1 SGHRS, CDR2 YFSETQ. The CDR3 loop reads CASSFSGVPSGNTIYF. The CDR3 DNA sequence: TGCGCCAGCAGCTTTTCGGGGGTACCATCTGGAAACACCATATATTTT.

The chain combines TRBV7-9 with TRBJ2-7; D unresolved. The germline gives CDR1 SEHNR, CDR2 FQNEAQ (reference sequence). Between the trimmed V and J ends, which lost 1 base and 0 bases, there was a span of 7 bases. This CDR3 comprises 14 residues. CDR3 sequence reads: CASSLVYSSYEQYF. The CDR3 DNA reads TGTGCCAGCAGCTTAGTTTACAGCTCCTACGAGCAGTACTTC.

This chain uses TRBV11-2 with TRBJ1-2; a weak D match, TRBD1 (6 bases). Per germline, CDR1 SGHAT and CDR2 FQNNGV. The germline V and J ends were trimmed by 6 bases and 3 bases, with 8 bases remaining between them. The CDR3 runs to 12 residues. This CDR3 is CASSDRHYGYTF. DNA for the CDR3: TGTGCCAGCAGTGACAGGCACTATGGCTACACCTTC.

The sample holds many counts of this clone. This rearrangement joins TRBV5-4 to TRBJ2-5, with D maybe TRBD2 (6 bases). The CDR3 runs 15 residues. V lost 2 bases to trimming and J lost 4 bases, with 15 bases between them. CDR1 and CDR2 (germline): SGHNT, YYREEE (reference sequence). CDR3 protein: CASSFFGGGIETQYF. The CDR3 DNA reads as TGTGCCAGCAGCTTCTTTGGGGGAGGTATAGAGACCCAGTACTTC.

Comments on this clone: The identical CDR3 is also encoded by other nucleotide sequences in the sample. J is TRBJ1-1 and V is TRBV27; D not certain. The CDR3 is 14 amino acids. The V gene lost 2 bases and the J gene lost 1 base, with 8 bases spanning the gap. The germline gives CDR1 MNHEY, CDR2 SMNVEV (reference sequence). The CDR3 coding sequence is TGTGCCAGCAGTTTACGCTCCGGGAACACTGAAGCTTTCTTT. Its translation: CASSLRSGNTEAFF.

The chain carries TRBV29-1 and TRBJ1-1; D may be TRBD1 (5 bases). Deletions cut 4 bases from V and 1 base from J, with 13 bases between. This CDR3 comprises 14 residues. Germline V lookup: CDR1 SQVTM, CDR2 ANQGSEA. Here the CDR3 reads CSVVGGAENTEAFF. In DNA form, the CDR3 reads TGCAGCGTTGTCGGCGGGGCCGAGAACACTGAAGCTTTCTTT. Using reference TRBV29-1 and TRBJ1-1 for the parts outside the CDR3, the full variable domain is SAVISQKPSRDICQRGTSLTIQCQVDSQVTMMFWYRQQPGQSLTLIATANQGSEATYESGFVIDKFPISRPNLTFSTLTVSNMSPEDSSIYLCSVVGGAENTEAFFGQGTRLTVV.

The chain uses TRBV29-1 and TRBJ2-1; 7 positions agree with TRBD2. CDR1 is SQVTM and CDR2 is ANQGSEA in the germline V gene. The CDR3 covers 12 residues. V lost 5 bases, J lost 9 bases, and 7 bases stayed unmatched. The CDR3 spells CSVLRGDTEQFF. The CDR3 DNA is TGCAGCGTTTTACGGGGGGATACTGAGCAGTTCTTC.

This sequence joins TRBV10-3 and TRBJ1-1, with TRBD1 matching 7 bases. V shed 3 bases, J shed 2 bases, and the junction held 3 bases outside the gene matches. The CDR3 extends over 14 amino acids. Germline loops: CDR1 ENHRY, CDR2 SYGVKD. The CDR3 loop is CAISEGQANTEAFF. CDR3 nucleotides: TGTGCCATCAGTGAAGGACAGGCCAACACTGAAGCTTTCTTT.